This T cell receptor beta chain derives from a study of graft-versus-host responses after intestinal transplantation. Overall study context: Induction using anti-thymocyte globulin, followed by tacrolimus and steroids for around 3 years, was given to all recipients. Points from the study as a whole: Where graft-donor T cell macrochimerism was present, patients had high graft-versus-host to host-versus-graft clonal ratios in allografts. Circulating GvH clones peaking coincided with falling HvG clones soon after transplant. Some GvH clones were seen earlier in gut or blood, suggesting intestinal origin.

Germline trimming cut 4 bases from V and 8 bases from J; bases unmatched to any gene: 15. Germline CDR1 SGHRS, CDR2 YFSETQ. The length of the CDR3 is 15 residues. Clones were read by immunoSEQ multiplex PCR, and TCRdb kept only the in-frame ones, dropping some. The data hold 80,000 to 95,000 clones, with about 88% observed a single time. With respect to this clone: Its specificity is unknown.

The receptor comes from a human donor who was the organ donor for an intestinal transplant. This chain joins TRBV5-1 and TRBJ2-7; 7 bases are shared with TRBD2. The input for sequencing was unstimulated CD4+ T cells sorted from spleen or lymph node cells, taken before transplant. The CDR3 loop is CASSIGTSGVLQQYF. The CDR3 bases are TGCGCCAGCAGCATAGGGACCAGCGGGGTCCTACAGCAGTACTTC.